The 6 T cell receptor beta chains given below trace back to one sample, sequenced in a study of blood T cell repertoires in COVID-19. The data were produced by immunoSEQ multiplex PCR, yet TCRdb's version contains in-frame clones alone and is incomplete. The table shows around 170,000 clones, with approximately 85% occurring only once. Sequencing was carried out using PBMCs or T cells enriched from blood (not recorded which). The receptor source for this set is a young woman who had recovered from COVID-19.

This clone was recorded once. The rearrangement joins TRBV4-2 to TRBJ2-3; 13 bases are shared with TRBD2. Trimming took 5 bases from V and 1 from J; bases not matched to a gene: 15. Per the germline V gene, CDR1 is LGHNA and CDR2 is YNFKEQ. This CDR3 contains 20 residues. The CDR3 DNA sequence: TGTGCCAGCAGCACTCGATCGACTAGCGGGAGGCTCGTAGGCACAGATACGCAGTATTTT. This sequence encodes CASSTRSTSGRLVGTDTQYF.

This clone was observed once. The chain joins TRBV7-9 to TRBJ2-2; tentative D call: TRBD1 (8 bases). Germline V CDR1 and CDR2: SEHNR, FQNEAQ (reference sequence). The CDR3 consists of 15 residues. Trimming removed 5 bases at V and 5 bases at J, with 15 bases between. The CDR3: CASSLDREGTGELFF. Here the CDR3 DNA reads TGTGCCAGCAGCCTGGACAGGGAGGGGACCGGGGAGCTGTTTTTT.

This chain connects TRBV29-1 to TRBJ2-3, with 9 nucleotides matching TRBD2. J lost 4 bases, V lost 3 bases, and 2 bases had no gene match. Germline V gene data show CDR1 as SQVTM and CDR2 as ANQGSEA. CDR3 size: 13 residues. The CDR3 loop reads CSVDVAGADTQYF. The CDR3 nucleotides read TGCAGCGTTGACGTAGCGGGAGCAGATACGCAGTATTTT.

The J gene is TRBJ1-3, the V gene TRBV3-1 (or the pseudogene TRBV3-2); 7 bases are a match to TRBD1. CDR1 is LGHDT, CDR2 YNNKEL, per germline (reference sequence). J was trimmed by 2 bases and V by 3 bases; bases with no gene match: 7. This CDR3 has 16 amino acids. The CDR3 here is CASSQSDRSPGNTIYF. Here the CDR3 DNA reads TGTGCCAGCAGCCAGTCGGACAGGTCCCCTGGAAACACCATATATTTT.

The chain joins TRBV25-1 to TRBJ1-5; 9 positions agree with TRBD1. The ends lost 4 bases at V and 3 bases at J; junction bases unmatched: 7. Germline V gives CDR1 MGHDK, CDR2 SYGVNS. CDR3 length: 16 amino acids. CDR3 sequence (DNA): TGTGCCAGCAGTGGGCCGGGACAGGGATCCAATCAGCCCCAGCATTTT. Its translation is CASSGPGQGSNQPQHF.

The chain uses TRBV28 and TRBJ2-1, with TRBD1 matching over 9 bases. The germline gives CDR1 MDHEN, CDR2 SYDVKM. The CDR3 runs 15 residues. Trimming took 5 bases from V and 10 from J; bases not matched to a gene: 12. The CDR3 here is CASSTGTGYNDEQFF. CDR3 DNA sequence: TGTGCCAGCAGTACCGGGACAGGGTACAATGACGAGCAGTTCTTC. Based on the CDR3 plus reference TRBV28 and TRBJ2-1, the full variable domain is DVKVTQSSRYLVKRTGEKVFLECVQDMDHENMFWYRQDPGLGLRLIYFSYDVKMKEKGDIPEGYSVSREKKERFSLILESASTNQTSMYLCASSTGTGYNDEQFFGPGTRLTVL.